This T cell receptor beta chain was captured in a study of blood T cell repertoires in COVID-19. The CDR3 runs 13 residues. Per germline, CDR1 SGHTA and CDR2 FQGNSA. Between the trimmed V and J ends, which lost 3 bases and 3 bases, there was a span of 8 bases. Per the original methods: Reference gene primer amplification gave nucleated cell count estimates. TCRdb's table, derived via immunoSEQ multiplex PCR, lists solely in-frame clones and lacks some. V, J and clone size are those of that table, while D and trimming were read from the DNA. The sample lists 55,000 to 70,000 clones, about nine tenths occurring once.

V gene TRBV7-2 combines with J gene TRBJ1-1, with D possibly being TRBD1 (5 bases). This receptor was taken from a woman between 55 and 75 years old with COVID-19, enrolled during active disease. The sample taken for sequencing was peripheral blood. The CDR3 DNA follows: TGTGCCAGCAGCTTTCAACAGGACACTGAAGCTTTCTTT. This sequence encodes CASSFQQDTEAFF.